This T cell receptor (beta chain) emerged from a study of blood T cells in healthy people across ages. Points from the study as a whole: Total diversity from one million sequenced T cells was likely underestimated. Long-lived donors carried more naive CD4+ cells and greater diversity than aged donors.

A second PCR, run for roughly 7 to 12 cycles, used a sample-barcoded 5' primer plus a J-beta primer mix. Each cDNA molecule was tagged by a template-switch adaptor with 12 random nucleotides. One entry per CDR3 protein results from TCRdb running MiXCR on the 5' RACE reads. This table has 1.5 million to 2 million distinct CDR3 sequences, 40% to 55% appearing once. In each sample, at least 6.5 million PBMCs were isolated. Germline CDR1 reads MNHEY; CDR2 reads SVGEGT. The CDR3 extends over 14 amino acids. V dropped 5 bases and J dropped 0 bases, with 11 bases sitting between them. Note on this clonotype: The antigen is not known.

The chain combines TRBV6-2 or TRBV6-3 with TRBJ2-7; no firm D call. What was sequenced was blood. The TCR originated in a woman aged 40-49 years in good health. The CDR3 region is CASSEDRRSYEQYF. CDR3 bases: TGTGCCAGCAGTGAGGACCGACGCTCCTACGAGCAGTACTTC.